The sequence of this TCR beta chain was determined in a study of shared clonotypes between healthy human individuals. Measured with immunoSEQ multiplex PCR; TCRdb has only the in-frame clones, and not every one. Of some 2.4 million clones listed, roughly 93% are singletons. Trimming shortened V by 5 bases and J by 5 bases, and 18 bases separated the two germline ends. This CDR3 comprises 15 residues. Germline V gene data show CDR1 as SGHTA and CDR2 as FQGNSA. The sequence was obtained from a man younger than 35 in good health. Some clones in this sample may be carry-over from other donors' samples. This chain links TRBV7-2 with TRBJ1-2; unclear D gene. The sequenced material came from naive CD4+ T cells from PBMCs. The sample's subset: CD45RA+ positively selected. The CDR3 protein is CASSPGGAGEYGYTF. The CDR3 DNA is TGTGCCAGCAGCCCCGGAGGCGCGGGCGAATATGGCTACACCTTC.